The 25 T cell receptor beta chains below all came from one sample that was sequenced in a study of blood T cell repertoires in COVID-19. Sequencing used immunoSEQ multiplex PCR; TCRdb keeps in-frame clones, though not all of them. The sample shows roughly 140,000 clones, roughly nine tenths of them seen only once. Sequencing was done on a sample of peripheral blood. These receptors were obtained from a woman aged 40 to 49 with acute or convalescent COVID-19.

This chain's CDR3 is CASSPRRDTGELFF. The CDR3 nucleotides are TGTGCCAGCTCACCCCGGCGGGACACCGGGGAGCTGTTTTTT. The chain uses TRBV18 and TRBJ2-2; weak D call: TRBD2 (5 bases). In germline, CDR1 is KGHSH, CDR2 LQKENI. V lost 3 bases and J lost 3, with 8 bases in between. The CDR3 is made up of 14 amino acids.

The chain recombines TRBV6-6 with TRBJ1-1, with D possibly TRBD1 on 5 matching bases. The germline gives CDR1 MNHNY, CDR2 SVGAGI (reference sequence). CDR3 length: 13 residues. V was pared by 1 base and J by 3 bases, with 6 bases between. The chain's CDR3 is CASSYLGHTEAFF. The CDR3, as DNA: TGTGCCAGCAGTTACTTGGGGCACACTGAAGCTTTCTTT.

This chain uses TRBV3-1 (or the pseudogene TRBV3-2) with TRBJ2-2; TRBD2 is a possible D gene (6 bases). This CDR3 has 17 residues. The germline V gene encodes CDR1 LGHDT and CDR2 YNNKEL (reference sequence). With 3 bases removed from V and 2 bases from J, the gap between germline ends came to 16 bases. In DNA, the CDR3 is TGTGCCAGCAGCCAGGCATCAGGGAGGTCCAACACCGGGGAGCTGTTTTTT. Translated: CASSQASGRSNTGELFF.

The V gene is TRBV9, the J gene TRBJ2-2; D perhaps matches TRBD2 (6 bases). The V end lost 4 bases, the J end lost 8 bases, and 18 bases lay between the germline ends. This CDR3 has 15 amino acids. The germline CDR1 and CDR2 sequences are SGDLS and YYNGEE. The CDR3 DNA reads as TGTGCCAGCAGCCCCCGGGAGATCGGAGGAGGGGAGCTGTTTTTT. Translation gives CASSPREIGGGELFF.

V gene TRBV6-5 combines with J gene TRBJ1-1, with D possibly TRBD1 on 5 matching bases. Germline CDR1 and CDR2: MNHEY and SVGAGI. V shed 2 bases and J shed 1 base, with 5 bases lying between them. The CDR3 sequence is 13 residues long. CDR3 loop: CASSYGQNTEAFF. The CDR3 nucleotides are TGTGCCAGCAGTTACGGACAGAACACTGAAGCTTTCTTT.

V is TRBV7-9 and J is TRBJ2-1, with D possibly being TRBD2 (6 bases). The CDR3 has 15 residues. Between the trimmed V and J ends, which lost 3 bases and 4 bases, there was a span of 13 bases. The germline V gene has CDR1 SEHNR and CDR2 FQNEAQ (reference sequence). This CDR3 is CASSFSRGVYNEQFF. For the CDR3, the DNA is TGTGCCAGCAGCTTTTCTCGCGGGGTTTACAATGAGCAGTTCTTC. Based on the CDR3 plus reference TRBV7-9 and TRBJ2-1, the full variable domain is DTGVSQNPRHKITKRGQNVTFRCDPISEHNRLYWYRQTLGQGPEFLTYFQNEAQLEKSRLLSDRFSAERPKGSFSTLEIQRTEQGDSAMYLCASSFSRGVYNEQFFGPGTRLTVL.

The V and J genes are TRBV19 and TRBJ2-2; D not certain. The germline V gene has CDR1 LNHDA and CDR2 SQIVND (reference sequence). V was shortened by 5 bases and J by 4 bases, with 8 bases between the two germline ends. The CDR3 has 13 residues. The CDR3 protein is CASSPSGTGELFF. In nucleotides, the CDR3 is TGTGCCAGTAGTCCTTCGGGCACCGGGGAGCTGTTTTTT.

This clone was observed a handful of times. Written as DNA, the CDR3 is TGTGCCAGCAGTTTCACGGACACCTCCTACGAGCAGTACTTC. Encoded protein: CASSFTDTSYEQYF. J is TRBJ2-7 and V is TRBV28; tentatively, D is TRBD1 (5 bases). Per the germline V gene, CDR1 is MDHEN and CDR2 is SYDVKM. V was pared by 3 bases and J by 0 bases, with 9 bases between. The CDR3 is 14 amino acids. Complete variable domain (other parts from reference TRBV28 and TRBJ2-7): DVKVTQSSRYLVKRTGEKVFLECVQDMDHENMFWYRQDPGLGLRLIYFSYDVKMKEKGDIPEGYSVSREKKERFSLILESASTNQTSMYLCASSFTDTSYEQYFGPGTRLTVT.

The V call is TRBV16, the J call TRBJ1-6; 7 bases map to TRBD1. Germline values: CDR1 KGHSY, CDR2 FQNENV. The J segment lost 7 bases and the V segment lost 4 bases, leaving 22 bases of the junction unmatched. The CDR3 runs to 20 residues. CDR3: CASSPRGASASVERNSPLHF. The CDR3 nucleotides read TGTGCCAGCAGCCCCAGGGGGGCCTCGGCGAGTGTCGAAAGAAATTCACCCCTCCACTTT. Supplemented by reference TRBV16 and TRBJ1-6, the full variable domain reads GEEVAQTPKHLVRGEGQKAKLYCAPIKGHSYVFWYQQVLKNEFKFLISFQNENVFDETGMPKERFSAKCLPNSPCSLEIQATKLEDSAVYFCASSPRGASASVERNSPLHFGNGTRLTVT.

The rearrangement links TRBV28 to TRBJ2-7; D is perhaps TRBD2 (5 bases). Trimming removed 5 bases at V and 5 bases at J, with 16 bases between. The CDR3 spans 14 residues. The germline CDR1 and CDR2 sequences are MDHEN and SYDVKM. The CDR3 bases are TGTGCCAGCAGTCCCAGGCTCGGAGGAAACGAGCAGTACTTC. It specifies CASSPRLGGNEQYF.

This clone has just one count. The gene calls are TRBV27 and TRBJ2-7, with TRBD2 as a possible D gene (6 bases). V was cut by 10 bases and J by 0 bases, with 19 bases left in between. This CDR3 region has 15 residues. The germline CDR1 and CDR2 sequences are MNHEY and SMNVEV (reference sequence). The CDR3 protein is CAKPTKGLPSYEQYF. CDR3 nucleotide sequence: TGTGCCAAACCAACGAAGGGACTGCCCTCCTACGAGCAGTACTTC.

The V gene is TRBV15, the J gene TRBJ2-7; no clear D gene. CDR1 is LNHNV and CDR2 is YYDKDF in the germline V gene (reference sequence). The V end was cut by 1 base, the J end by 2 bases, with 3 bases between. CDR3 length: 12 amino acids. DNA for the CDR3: TGTGCCACCAGCAGAGTAGCCTACGAGCAGTACTTC. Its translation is CATSRVAYEQYF.

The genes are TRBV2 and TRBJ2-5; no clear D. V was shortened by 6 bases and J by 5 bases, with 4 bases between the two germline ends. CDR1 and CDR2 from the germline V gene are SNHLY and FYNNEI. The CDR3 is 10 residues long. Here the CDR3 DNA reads TGTGCCAGCAGGCAGGAGACCCAGTACTTC. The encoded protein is CASRQETQYF.

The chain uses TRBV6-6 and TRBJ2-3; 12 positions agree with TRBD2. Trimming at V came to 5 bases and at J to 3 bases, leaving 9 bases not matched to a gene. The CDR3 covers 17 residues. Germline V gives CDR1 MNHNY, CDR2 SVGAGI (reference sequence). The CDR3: CASSPTLAGGETDTQYF. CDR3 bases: TGTGCCAGCAGTCCGACTCTAGCGGGAGGGGAAACAGATACGCAGTATTTT.

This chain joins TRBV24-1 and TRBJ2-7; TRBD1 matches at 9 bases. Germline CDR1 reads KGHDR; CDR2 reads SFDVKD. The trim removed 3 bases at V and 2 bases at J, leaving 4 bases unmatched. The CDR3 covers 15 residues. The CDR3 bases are TGTGCCACCAGTGATACAGGGGGCGGGACCTACGAGCAGTACTTC. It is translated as CATSDTGGGTYEQYF.

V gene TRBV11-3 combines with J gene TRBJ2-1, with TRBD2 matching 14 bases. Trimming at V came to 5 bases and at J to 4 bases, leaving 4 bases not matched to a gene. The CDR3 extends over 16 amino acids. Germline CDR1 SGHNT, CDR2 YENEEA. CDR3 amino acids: CASSPGTSGRYNEQFF. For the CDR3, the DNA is TGTGCCAGCAGCCCAGGGACTAGCGGGAGATACAATGAGCAGTTCTTC. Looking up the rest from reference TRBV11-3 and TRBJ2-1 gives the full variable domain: EAGVVQSPRYKIIEKKQPVAFWCNPISGHNTLYWYLQNLGQGPELLIRYENEEAVDDSQLPKDRFSAERLKGVDSTLKIQPAELGDSAVYLCASSPGTSGRYNEQFFGPGTRLTVL.

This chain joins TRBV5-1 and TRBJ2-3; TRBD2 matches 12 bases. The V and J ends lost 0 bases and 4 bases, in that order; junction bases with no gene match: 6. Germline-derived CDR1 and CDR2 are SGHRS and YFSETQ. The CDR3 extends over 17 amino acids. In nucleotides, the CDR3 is TGCGCCAGCAGCTTGGCTCTAGCGGGGGGGCTCTCAGATACGCAGTATTTT. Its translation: CASSLALAGGLSDTQYF. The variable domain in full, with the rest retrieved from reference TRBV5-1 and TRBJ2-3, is KAGVTQTPRYLIKTRGQQVTLSCSPISGHRSVSWYQQTPGQGLQFLFEYFSETQRNKGNFPGRFSGRQFSNSRSEMNVSTLELGDSALYLCASSLALAGGLSDTQYFGPGTRLTVL.

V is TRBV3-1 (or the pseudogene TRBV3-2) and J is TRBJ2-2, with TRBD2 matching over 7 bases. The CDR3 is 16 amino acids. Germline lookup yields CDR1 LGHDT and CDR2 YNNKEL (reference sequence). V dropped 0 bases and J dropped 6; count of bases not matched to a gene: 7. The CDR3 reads CASSQERLAVSGELFF. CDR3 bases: TGTGCCAGCAGCCAAGAGAGACTAGCAGTTTCCGGGGAGCTGTTTTTT.

CDR3 residues: CASSLLGTGYEQYF. DNA of the CDR3: TGTGCCAGCTCACTTCTGGGGACAGGCTACGAGCAGTACTTC. The V gene is TRBV18, the J gene TRBJ2-7; 8 bases map to TRBD1. The CDR3 loop spans 14 amino acids. Germline-derived CDR1 and CDR2 are KGHSH and LQKENI. The trim removed 4 bases at V and 3 bases at J, leaving 5 bases unmatched.

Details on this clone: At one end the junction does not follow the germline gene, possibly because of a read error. CDR3 nucleotide sequence: TGTGCCAGCAGCCTAACGGGAGGGGACGACGAGCAGTACTTC. Translated: CASSLTGGDDEQYF. V gene TRBV7-3 combines with J gene TRBJ2-7; 8 nucleotides match TRBD2. Germline V CDR1 and CDR2: SGHTA, FQGTGA. This CDR3 spans 14 amino acids.

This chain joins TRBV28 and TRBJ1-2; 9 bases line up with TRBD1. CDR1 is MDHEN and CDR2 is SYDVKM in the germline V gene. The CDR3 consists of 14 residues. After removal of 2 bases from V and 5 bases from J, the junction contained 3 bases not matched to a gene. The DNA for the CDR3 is TGTGCCAGCAGTTTAAGCGACAGGGGGTATGGCTACACCTTC. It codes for CASSLSDRGYGYTF.

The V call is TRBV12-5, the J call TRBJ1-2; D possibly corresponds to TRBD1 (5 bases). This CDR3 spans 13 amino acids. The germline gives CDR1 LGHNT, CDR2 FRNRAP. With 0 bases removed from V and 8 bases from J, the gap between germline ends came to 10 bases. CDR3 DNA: TGTGCTAGTGGTTTGGTAAGGGGTAGGGGCTACACCTTC. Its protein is CASGLVRGRGYTF.

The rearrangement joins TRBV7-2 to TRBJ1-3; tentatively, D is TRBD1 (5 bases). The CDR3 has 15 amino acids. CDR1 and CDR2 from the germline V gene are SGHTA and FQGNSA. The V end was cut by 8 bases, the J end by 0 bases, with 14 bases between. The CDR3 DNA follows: TGTGCCAGCTCCCCTAGGGGTAACTCTGGAAACACCATATATTTT. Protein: CASSPRGNSGNTIYF.

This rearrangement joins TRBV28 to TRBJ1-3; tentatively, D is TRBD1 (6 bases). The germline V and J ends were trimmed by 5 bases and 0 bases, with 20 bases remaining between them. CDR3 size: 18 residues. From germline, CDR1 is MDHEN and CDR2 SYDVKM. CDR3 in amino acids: CASSPGQFPPFSGNTIYF. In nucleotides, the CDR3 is TGTGCCAGCAGTCCTGGACAGTTCCCGCCCTTCTCTGGAAACACCATATATTTT.

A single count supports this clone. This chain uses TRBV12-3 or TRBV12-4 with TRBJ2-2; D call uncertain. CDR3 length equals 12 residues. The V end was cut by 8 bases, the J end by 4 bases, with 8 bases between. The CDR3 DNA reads TGTGCCAGCCGCACAATCACCGGGGAGCTGTTTTTT. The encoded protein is CASRTITGELFF.